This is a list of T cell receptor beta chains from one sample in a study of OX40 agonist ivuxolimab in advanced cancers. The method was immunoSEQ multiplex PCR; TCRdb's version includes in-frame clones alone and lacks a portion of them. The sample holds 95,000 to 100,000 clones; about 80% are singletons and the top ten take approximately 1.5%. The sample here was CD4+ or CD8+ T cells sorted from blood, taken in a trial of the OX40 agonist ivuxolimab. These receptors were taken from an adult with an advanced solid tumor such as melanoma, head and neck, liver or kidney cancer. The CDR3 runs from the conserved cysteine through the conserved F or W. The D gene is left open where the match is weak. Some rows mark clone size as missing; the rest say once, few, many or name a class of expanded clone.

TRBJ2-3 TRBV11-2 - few CASSEGDSTDTQYF TGTGCCAGCAGCGAGGGGGATAGCACAGATACGCAGTATTTT
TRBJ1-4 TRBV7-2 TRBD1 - CASSEQTGGAEKLFF TGTGCCAGCAGCGAACAGACAGGGGGGGCTGAAAAACTGTTTTTT
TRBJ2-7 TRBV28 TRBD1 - CASSSGGAIYEQYF TGTGCCAGCAGTTCAGGGGGCGCGATCTACGAGCAGTACTTC
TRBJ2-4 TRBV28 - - CASSSPGITANIQYF TGTGCCAGCAGTTCCCCCGGGATTACTGCAAACATTCAGTACTTC
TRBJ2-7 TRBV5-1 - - CASSYQYEQYF TGCGCCAGCAGCTACCAATACGAGCAGTACTTC
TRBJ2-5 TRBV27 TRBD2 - CASSARTSGTATGEETQYF TGTGCCAGCAGTGCACGGACTAGCGGGACGGCAACCGGAGAAGAGACCCAGTACTTC
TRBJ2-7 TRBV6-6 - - CASSRAVDRYEQYF TGTGCCAGCAGTCGCGCGGTCGATAGGTACGAGCAGTACTTC
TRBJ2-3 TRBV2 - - CASSRPGGTDTQYF TGTGCCAGCAGTCGTCCGGGGGGCACAGATACGCAGTATTTT
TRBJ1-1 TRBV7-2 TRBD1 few CASSPRQGVNTEAFF TGTGCCAGCAGCCCTAGACAGGGGGTGAACACTGAAGCTTTCTTT
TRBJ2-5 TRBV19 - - CASSIRDVQETQYF TGTGCCAGTAGTATTAGGGACGTCCAAGAGACCCAGTACTTC
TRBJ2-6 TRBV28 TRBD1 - CASSLSTGGISGANVLTF TGTGCCAGCAGTTTATCGACAGGGGGAATCTCTGGGGCCAACGTCCTGACTTTC
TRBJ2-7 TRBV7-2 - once CASSLSDPYEQYF TGTGCCAGCAGCCTATCAGACCCCTACGAGCAGTACTTC
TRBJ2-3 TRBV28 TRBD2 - CASTVAGGGTDTQYF TGTGCCAGCACTGTAGCGGGAGGTGGGACAGATACGCAGTATTTT
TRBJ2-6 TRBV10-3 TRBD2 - CAISVTSGRASGANVLTF TGTGCCATCAGTGTGACTAGCGGGAGGGCCTCTGGGGCCAACGTCCTGACTTTC
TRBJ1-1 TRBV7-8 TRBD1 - CASSLADRADTEAFF TGTGCCAGCAGCTTAGCGGACAGGGCCGACACTGAAGCTTTCTTT
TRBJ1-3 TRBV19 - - CASSRVTSGNTIYF TGTGCCAGTAGCCGCGTAACCTCTGGAAACACCATATATTTT
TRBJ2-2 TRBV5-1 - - CASSLTAGELFF TGCGCCAGCAGCTTAACGGCCGGGGAGCTGTTTTTT
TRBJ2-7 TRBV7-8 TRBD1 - CASSLRTGSGGEQYF TGTGCCAGCAGCTTAAGGACAGGCTCAGGAGGAGAGCAGTACTTC
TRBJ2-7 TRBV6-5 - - CASSYEKGSEQYF TGTGCCAGCAGTTACGAGAAGGGTAGTGAGCAGTACTTC
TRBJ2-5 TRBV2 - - CASNNRETQYF TGTGCCAGTAATAATAGAGAGACCCAGTACTTC
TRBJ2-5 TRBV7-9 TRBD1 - CASSSNSGGLYF TGTGCCAGCAGCTCAAACTCAGGGGGTCTGTACTTC
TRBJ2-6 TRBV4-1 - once CASSQDNRAGANVLTF TGCGCCAGCAGCCAAGACAACAGGGCTGGGGCCAACGTCCTGACTTTC
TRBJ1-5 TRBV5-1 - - CASSLGGTINQPQHF TGCGCCAGCAGCTTGGGTGGGACCATCAATCAGCCCCAGCATTTT
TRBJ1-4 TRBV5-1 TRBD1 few CASSPTGGLGKLFF TGCGCCAGCAGCCCGACAGGGGGCTTAGGAAAACTGTTTTTT
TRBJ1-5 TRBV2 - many CASSDSLGGNQPQHF TGTGCCAGCAGCGATTCTCTTGGAGGCAATCAGCCCCAGCATTTT